This T cell receptor (beta chain) derives from a study of cytomegalovirus exposure and HLA in healthy donors. Germline loops: CDR1 LNHDA, CDR2 SQIVND (reference sequence). V dropped 8 bases and J dropped 7; count of bases not matched to a gene: 10. This CDR3 spans 13 amino acids. The primer mix had 60 Vbeta and 13 Jbeta primers. TCRdb keeps only in-frame clones here, not all; method: immunoSEQ multiplex PCR. Of about 130,000 clones detected, 80% appear once; the ten largest clones hold just over 2.5%. This sequence joins TRBV19 and TRBJ2-7, with TRBD1 identical over 8 bases. The sample taken for sequencing was PBMCs. The sequence derives from a man aged 25-45 years in good health and CMV-seronegative. CDR3 nucleotide sequence: TGTGCCAGTTGCCCGTACAGGGGGAGAGAGCAGTACTTC. Translating it yields CASCPYRGREQYF.